This T cell receptor (beta chain) stems from a study of cytomegalovirus exposure and HLA in healthy donors. Study-level results: Investigators reported some 150 TCR beta chains as tied to cytomegalovirus. Generally TCR sequences proved uncommon, though certain public TCRs appeared in numerous donors.

Points on this clone: Its specificity is unknown.

Assay: immunoSEQ multiplex PCR; the TCRdb copy retains only in-frame clones and omits some. The sample consists of some 140,000 clones, less than 90% of them appearing once. The TCR comes from a man between 18 and 35 years old in good health and CMV-seropositive. Sample: PBMCs.

This chain's CDR3 is CASSASGGAGEQYF. The CDR3 bases are TGTGCCAGCAGCGCTAGCGGGGGGGCGGGCGAGCAGTACTTC. V gene TRBV6-1 combines with J gene TRBJ2-7; 12 nucleotides match TRBD2. CDR3 size: 14 residues. The V gene end was trimmed by 6 bases and the J gene end by 6 bases; junction bases not matched to a gene: 6. The germline V gene has CDR1 MNHNS and CDR2 SASEGT.